The 28 T cell receptor beta chains below were found in one sample sequenced in a study of CD8 T cells in Susac syndrome. An input of roughly 0.5 to 1 ug of RNA was subjected to reverse transcription using random hexamers. TCRdb itself ran the immunoSEQ multiplex PCR reads through MiXCR, one entry per CDR3 protein. The sample holds around 130,000 distinct CDR3 sequences, around 85% seen once. Source material: CD8+ T cells from PBMCs. The receptors here all came from a human donor with multiple sclerosis.

The rearrangement joins TRBV11-2 to TRBJ2-5; D remains unclear. V was trimmed by 5 bases and J by 7 bases, leaving 8 bases between them. Germline CDR1 and CDR2: SGHAT and FQNNGV. The CDR3 covers 11 residues. The CDR3 DNA reads TGTGCCAGCAGCCAACCTGGGACCCAGTACTTC. As protein: CASSQPGTQYF.

The CDR3 here is CATSDLRLAGGPHEQFF. CDR3 DNA sequence: TGTGCCACCAGTGATTTGCGCCTAGCGGGAGGGCCCCATGAGCAGTTCTTC. The chain recombines TRBV24-1 with TRBJ2-1; 12 bases map to TRBD2. The J segment lost 8 bases and the V segment lost 0 bases, leaving 7 bases of the junction unmatched. This CDR3 is built from 17 residues. Germline V gene lookup returns CDR1 KGHDR and CDR2 SFDVKD.

This chain connects TRBV13 to TRBJ1-6, with D uncertain. Trimming left V 5 bases short and J 5 bases short, with 7 bases between. This CDR3 has 13 amino acids. Germline assignment: CDR1 PRHDT and CDR2 FYEKMQ (reference sequence). This chain's CDR3 is CASSEGDNSPLHF. For the CDR3, the DNA is TGTGCCAGCAGCGAAGGAGATAATTCACCCCTCCACTTT.

V gene TRBV28 combines with J gene TRBJ2-3; 8 bases fit TRBD1. CDR1 MDHEN and CDR2 SYDVKM come from the germline V gene. V was pared by 9 bases and J by 5 bases, with 4 bases of the junction left unmatched. This CDR3 spans 12 amino acids. CDR3 nucleotide sequence: TGTGCCAGTGGACAGGGAGGAGATACGCAGTATTTT. As protein: CASGQGGDTQYF.

V gene TRBV6-5 combines with J gene TRBJ2-1, with 7 bases that match TRBD2. Trimming removed 0 bases from V and 8 bases from J; junction bases left unmatched: 4. Germline values: CDR1 MNHEY, CDR2 SVGAGI. The CDR3 length is 14 residues. The CDR3 is CASSYSTRGDEQFF. The CDR3 nucleotides read TGTGCCAGCAGTTACTCGACCCGGGGGGATGAGCAGTTCTTC.

The V gene is TRBV5-1, the J gene TRBJ2-7; TRBD1 might be the D (5 bases). V lost 4 bases and J lost 3, with 32 bases in between. CDR1 SGHRS and CDR2 YFSETQ come from the germline V gene. The CDR3 runs to 20 residues. The CDR3 sequence is CASSLETASIKYKPNYEQYF. In DNA form, the CDR3 reads TGCGCCAGCAGCCTCGAGACAGCATCGATAAAATATAAACCGAACTACGAGCAGTACTTC.

The rearrangement uses TRBV19 and TRBJ2-1; no clear D gene. The CDR3 runs 11 residues. CDR1 LNHDA and CDR2 SQIVND come from the germline V gene (reference sequence). Trimming took 10 bases from V and 12 from J, leaving 16 bases between them. CDR3 sequence: CATFHLGGQFF. In DNA, the CDR3 is TGTGCCACCTTCCACCTAGGTGGGCAGTTCTTC.

V and J are TRBV5-1 and TRBJ1-1; D is possibly TRBD1 (5 bases). Trimming took off 0 bases at V and 2 bases at J, with 26 bases between the two ends. The CDR3 runs to 20 residues. In germline, CDR1 is SGHRS, CDR2 YFSETQ. The CDR3 sequence is CASSLDPLRGRMSVNTEAFF. CDR3 nucleotides: TGCGCCAGCAGCTTGGATCCCCTGAGGGGAAGGATGTCAGTTAACACTGAAGCTTTCTTT.

The chain is built from TRBV2 and TRBJ2-2; D gene ambiguous. This CDR3 contains 15 residues. Trimming pared 0 bases from V and 4 bases from J, leaving 9 bases between. In germline, CDR1 is SNHLY, CDR2 FYNNEI. The CDR3 loop is CASSEAVGRTGELFF. The CDR3 region has the DNA TGTGCCAGCAGTGAAGCTGTTGGGCGCACCGGGGAGCTGTTTTTT.

V is TRBV27 and J is TRBJ2-2, with TRBD2 matching over 8 bases. Trimming at V came to 8 bases and at J to 4 bases, leaving 12 bases not matched to a gene. Per the germline V gene, CDR1 is MNHEY and CDR2 is SMNVEV (reference sequence). The CDR3 has 16 residues. CDR3 nucleotide sequence: TGTGCCAGCTCTATGGGAGCGGGAGTGGGCACCGGGGAGCTGTTTTTT. Translation gives CASSMGAGVGTGELFF.

This clonotype appeared once. This sequence joins TRBV6-2 or TRBV6-3 and TRBJ2-7, with D tentatively TRBD1 or TRBD2 (6 bases each). There are 13 residues in the CDR3. CDR1 and CDR2 from the germline V gene are MNHEY and SVGEGT. The V end was cut by 0 bases, the J end by 5 bases, with 8 bases between. The CDR3 bases are TGTGCCAGCAGTTACTCTAGGGGGGACGAGCAGTACGTC. Protein: CASSYSRGDEQYV.

The chain carries TRBV3-1 and TRBJ2-2, with D perhaps TRBD1 (5 bases). The CDR3 has 15 amino acids. Looked up from germline, CDR1 is LGHDT and CDR2 is YNNKEL (reference sequence). The V gene lost 3 bases and the J gene lost 4 bases, with 12 bases spanning the gap. The CDR3 protein is CASSQKQDRTGELFF. The CDR3 DNA sequence: TGTGCCAGCAGCCAGAAACAGGATCGCACCGGGGAGCTGTTTTTT.

The chain is built from TRBV6-1 and TRBJ2-2, with 15 nucleotides matching TRBD2. The V and J ends lost 5 bases and 6 bases, in that order; junction bases with no gene match: 19. CDR1 MNHNS and CDR2 SASEGT come from the germline V gene. CDR3 length: 21 residues. The CDR3 loop is CASSRSRTSGRAVLLAGELFF. The CDR3 DNA is TGTGCCAGCAGTCGCTCCCGGACTAGCGGGAGGGCCGTGCTCTTAGCCGGGGAGCTGTTTTTT.

This clonotype was counted once. The chain joins TRBV9 to TRBJ2-3; 8 nucleotides line up with TRBD2. Germline CDR1 is SGDLS and CDR2 is YYNGEE. V was clipped by 4 bases and J by 5 bases; unmatched bases: 9. CDR3 length: 15 residues. Here the CDR3 DNA reads TGTGCCAGCAGCCCACCCGGGGGGGCAGGAGATACGCAGTATTTT. This sequence encodes CASSPPGGAGDTQYF. Combining the CDR3 with reference TRBV9 and TRBJ2-3 gives the whole variable domain DSGVTQTPKHLITATGQRVTLRCSPRSGDLSVYWYQQSLDQGLQFLIQYYNGEERAKGNILERFSAQQFPDLHSELNLSSLELGDSALYFCASSPPGGAGDTQYFGPGTRLTVL.

The chain joins TRBV4-1 to TRBJ2-1; D perhaps matches TRBD2 (5 bases). CDR1 is MGHRA, CDR2 YSYEKL, per germline. This CDR3 is 17 amino acids long. V was shortened by 3 bases and J by 0 bases, with 15 bases between the two germline ends. CDR3 protein: CASSQSSGNHSYNEQFF. The CDR3 DNA follows: TGCGCCAGCAGCCAGAGTTCGGGGAACCACTCCTACAATGAGCAGTTCTTC.

The rearrangement links TRBV6-6 to TRBJ2-7; D is ambiguous. This CDR3 comprises 14 residues. Germline V gene lookup returns CDR1 MNHNY and CDR2 SVGAGI (reference sequence). V was shortened by 0 bases and J by 4 bases, with 10 bases between the two germline ends. CDR3 nucleotide sequence: TGTGCCAGCAGTTACTCCCCGGACGGATACGAGCAGTACGTC. It is translated as CASSYSPDGYEQYV.

In its sample, this clonotype was seen once. The chain links TRBV14 to TRBJ1-2; tentative D call: TRBD1 (5 bases). The CDR3 totals 13 residues. With 1 base removed from V and 4 bases from J, the gap between germline ends came to 7 bases. CDR1 and CDR2 from the germline V gene are SGHDN and FVKESK. The CDR3 loop reads CASSQGDPYGYTF. CDR3 coding DNA: TGTGCCAGCAGCCAAGGGGACCCCTATGGCTACACCTTC. Full variable domain (outside the CDR3, taken from reference TRBV14 and TRBJ1-2): EAGVTQFPSHSVIEKGQTVTLRCDPISGHDNLYWYRRVMGKEIKFLLHFVKESKQDESGMPNNRFLAERTGGTYSTLKVQPAELEDSGVYFCASSQGDPYGYTFGSGTRLTVV.

This chain links TRBV11-2 with TRBJ1-2; D remains unclear. CDR3 length: 14 amino acids. V dropped 6 bases and J dropped 4 bases, with 15 bases sitting between them. Germline CDR1 reads SGHAT; CDR2 reads FQNNGV. The CDR3 sequence is CASREVGSIYGYTF. The CDR3 DNA reads TGTGCCAGCAGAGAAGTAGGTTCGATCTATGGCTACACCTTC.

The chain carries TRBV12-3 or TRBV12-4 and TRBJ2-1, with 9 bases aligning to TRBD2. V lost 8 bases, J lost 4 bases, and 9 bases stayed unmatched. The CDR3 is 15 residues long. The CDR3 loop is CASLKREDNYNEQFF. CDR3 DNA: TGTGCCAGCTTAAAGCGGGAGGATAATTACAATGAGCAGTTCTTC.

This clonotype was seen a handful of times. V gene TRBV7-2 combines with J gene TRBJ2-3, with D hard to call. V was pared by 3 bases and J by 6 bases, with 7 bases between. The CDR3 has 12 amino acids. Germline V gene sequence: CDR1 SGHTA, CDR2 FQGNSA. Here the CDR3 DNA reads TGTGCCAGCAGCTTCATGATGGATACGCAGTATTTT. This gives the protein CASSFMMDTQYF.

The genes are TRBV6-5 and TRBJ2-1, with 7 bases fitting TRBD1. After removal of 2 bases from V and 1 base from J, the junction contained 8 bases not matched to a gene. The CDR3 runs 17 residues. CDR1 is MNHEY and CDR2 is SVGAGI in the germline V gene. CDR3 DNA sequence: TGTGCCAGCAGTTACGGCAGGGGGACACTATCCTACAATGAGCAGTTCTTC. As protein: CASSYGRGTLSYNEQFF.

This chain connects TRBV30 to TRBJ2-3; TRBD1 aligns across 7 bases. The germline V gene encodes CDR1 GTSNPN and CDR2 SVGIG (reference sequence). V dropped 2 bases and J dropped 8; count of bases not matched to a gene: 13. The CDR3 has 15 amino acids. The chain's CDR3 is CAWSPTGIYGGTQYF. DNA of the CDR3: TGTGCCTGGAGTCCGACAGGGATTTATGGTGGTACGCAGTATTTT.

This chain links TRBV15 with TRBJ1-1; D possibly corresponds to TRBD1 (5 bases). Germline CDR1 reads LNHNV; CDR2 reads YYDKDF (reference sequence). This CDR3 is 16 amino acids long. Trimming removed 0 bases from V and 3 bases from J, with 14 bases in between. The CDR3 sequence: CATSREGPRGDTEAFF. The DNA for the CDR3 is TGTGCCACCAGCAGAGAGGGGCCACGGGGGGACACTGAAGCTTTCTTT.

The chain uses TRBV27 and TRBJ1-2; TRBD1 is a possible D gene (5 bases). This CDR3 comprises 18 residues. The V end was cut by 3 bases, the J end by 3 bases, with 23 bases between. Germline V gives CDR1 MNHEY, CDR2 SMNVEV (reference sequence). The CDR3 nucleotides are TGTGCCAGCAGTTTGGCGGGACTTGTATACACCCAGTACTATGGCTACACCTTC. Its protein product is CASSLAGLVYTQYYGYTF.

The V call is TRBV5-1, the J call TRBJ1-2, with TRBD1 identical over 8 bases. V was pared by 4 bases and J by 7 bases, with 12 bases of the junction left unmatched. CDR1 and CDR2 from the germline V gene are SGHRS and YFSETQ. This CDR3 has 15 amino acids. The CDR3 reads CASSPDRGMPFGYTF. DNA of the CDR3: TGCGCCAGCAGCCCCGACAGGGGAATGCCTTTTGGCTACACCTTC.

The chain recombines TRBV28 with TRBJ2-7, with a weak D call TRBD1 (5 bases). The CDR3 runs 14 residues. Trimming pared 6 bases from V and 4 bases from J, leaving 16 bases between. Per the germline V gene, CDR1 is MDHEN and CDR2 is SYDVKM. The CDR3: CASRSRAGIYEQYF. The CDR3, as DNA: TGTGCCAGCAGGTCCCGGGCAGGGATTTACGAGCAGTACTTC.

This clonotype has only a few counts. The chain uses TRBV4-3 and TRBJ2-3, with no clear D. Germline V gene data show CDR1 as LGHNA and CDR2 as YSLEER. V lost 2 bases to trimming and J lost 2 bases, with 5 bases between them. This CDR3 has 13 amino acids. CDR3: CASSQTYTDTQYF. The CDR3 DNA is TGCGCCAGCAGCCAAACTTACACAGATACGCAGTATTTT.

The chain uses TRBV28 and TRBJ1-1; perhaps TRBD1 as D (5 bases). The CDR3 loop spans 16 amino acids. Germline V gene sequence: CDR1 MDHEN, CDR2 SYDVKM. V lost 5 bases to trimming and J lost 8 bases, with 24 bases between them. CDR3 sequence reads: CASSIWGEGFETEAFF. In DNA form, the CDR3 reads TGTGCCAGCAGTATTTGGGGGGAAGGTTTCGAGACCGAAGCTTTCTTT.